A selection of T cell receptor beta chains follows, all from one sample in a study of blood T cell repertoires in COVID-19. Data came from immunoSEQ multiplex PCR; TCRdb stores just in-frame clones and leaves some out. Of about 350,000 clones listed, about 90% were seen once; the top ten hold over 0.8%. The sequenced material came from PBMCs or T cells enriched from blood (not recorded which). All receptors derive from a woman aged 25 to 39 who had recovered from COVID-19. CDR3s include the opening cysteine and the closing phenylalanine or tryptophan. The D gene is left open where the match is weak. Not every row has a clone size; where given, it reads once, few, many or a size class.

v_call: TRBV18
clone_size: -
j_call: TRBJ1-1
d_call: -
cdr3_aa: CASSPLGLGATNLNTEAFF
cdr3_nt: TGTGCCAGCTCACCCCTCGGGTTAGGGGCGACGAACCTGAACACTGAAGCTTTCTTT

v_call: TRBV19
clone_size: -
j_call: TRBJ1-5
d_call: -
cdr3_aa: CASSRTRVLSNQPQHF
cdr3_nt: TGTGCCAGTAGTAGGACGAGGGTGTTGAGCAATCAGCCCCAGCATTTT

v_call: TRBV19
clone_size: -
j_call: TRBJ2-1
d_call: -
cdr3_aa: CASSIQGSYNEQFF
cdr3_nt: TGTGCCAGTAGTATCCAGGGGTCCTACAATGAGCAGTTCTTC

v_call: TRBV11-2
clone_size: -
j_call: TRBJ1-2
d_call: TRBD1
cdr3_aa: CASSSRQGAYGYTF
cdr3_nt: TGTGCCAGCAGCTCTCGACAGGGGGCCTATGGCTACACCTTC

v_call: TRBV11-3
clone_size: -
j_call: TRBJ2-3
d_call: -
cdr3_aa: CASSLDGRSTDTQYF
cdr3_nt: TGTGCCAGCAGCTTAGATGGCCGTAGCACAGATACGCAGTATTTT

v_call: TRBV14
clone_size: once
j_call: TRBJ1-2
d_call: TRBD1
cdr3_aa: CASSPRDSLYGYTF
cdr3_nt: TGTGCCAGCAGCCCCCGGGACAGCCTCTATGGCTACACCTTC

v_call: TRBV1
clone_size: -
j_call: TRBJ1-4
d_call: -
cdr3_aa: CTSSQEKGRGDEKLFF
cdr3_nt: TGCACCAGCAGCCAAGAGAAAGGGAGGGGGGATGAAAAACTGTTTTTT

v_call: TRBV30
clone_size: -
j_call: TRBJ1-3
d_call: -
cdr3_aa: CAWSVRRQVWDTIYF
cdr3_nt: TGTGCCTGGAGTGTACGAAGACAGGTTTGGGACACCATATATTTT

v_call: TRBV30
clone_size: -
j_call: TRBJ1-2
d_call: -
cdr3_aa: CAWSVVEGGGYTF
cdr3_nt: TGTGCCTGGAGTGTAGTAGAGGGAGGGGGCTACACCTTC

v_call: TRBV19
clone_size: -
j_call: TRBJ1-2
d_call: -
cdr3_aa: CASSNDRSRKRGYTF
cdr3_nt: TGTGCCAGTAGTAACGACAGGTCCCGTAAGCGCGGCTACACCTTC

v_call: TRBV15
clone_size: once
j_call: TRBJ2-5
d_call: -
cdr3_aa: CATSRAPTDWETQYF
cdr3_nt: TGTGCCACCAGCAGAGCTCCCACTGATTGGGAGACCCAGTACTTC

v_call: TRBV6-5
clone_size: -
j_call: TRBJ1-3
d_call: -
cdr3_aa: CASKIDDSGNTIYF
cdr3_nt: TGTGCCAGCAAAATAGATGACTCTGGAAACACCATATATTTT

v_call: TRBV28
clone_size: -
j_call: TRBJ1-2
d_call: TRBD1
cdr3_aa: CASEAPGQNYGYTF
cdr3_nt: TGTGCCAGCGAAGCACCGGGACAGAACTATGGCTACACCTTC

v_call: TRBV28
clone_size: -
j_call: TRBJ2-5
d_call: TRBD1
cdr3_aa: CASRQGKETQYF
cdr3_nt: TGTGCCAGTCGACAGGGGAAAGAGACCCAGTACTTC

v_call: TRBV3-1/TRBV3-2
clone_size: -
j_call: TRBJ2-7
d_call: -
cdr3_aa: CASSRTGTYEQYF
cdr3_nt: TGTGCCAGCAGCCGCACAGGGACCTACGAGCAGTACTTC

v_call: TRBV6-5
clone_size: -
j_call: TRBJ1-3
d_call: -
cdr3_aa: CASSYSPGSGNTIYF
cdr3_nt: TGTGCCAGCAGTTACTCCCCGGGATCTGGAAACACCATATATTTT

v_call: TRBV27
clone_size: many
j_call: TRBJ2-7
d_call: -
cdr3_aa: CASSLTSSYEQYF
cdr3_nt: TGTGCCAGCAGTTTAACGAGCTCCTACGAGCAGTACTTC

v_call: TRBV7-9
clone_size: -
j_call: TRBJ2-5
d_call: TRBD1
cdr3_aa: CASSLQGAGETQYF
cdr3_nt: TGTGCCAGCAGCCTACAGGGGGCAGGGGAGACCCAGTACTTC

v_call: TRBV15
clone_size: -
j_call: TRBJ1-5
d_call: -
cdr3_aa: CATSRGDSGIRNQPQHF
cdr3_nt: TGTGCCACCAGCAGAGGCGACTCAGGGATACGCAATCAGCCCCAGCATTTT

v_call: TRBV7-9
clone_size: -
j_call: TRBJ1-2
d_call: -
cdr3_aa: CASSLAGASNYGYTF
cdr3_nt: TGTGCCAGCAGCTTAGCAGGGGCCAGTAACTATGGCTACACCTTC

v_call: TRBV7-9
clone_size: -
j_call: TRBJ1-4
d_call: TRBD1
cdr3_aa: CASSSRTGAAEKLFF
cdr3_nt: TGTGCCAGCAGCTCCCGGACAGGGGCTGCTGAAAAACTGTTTTTT

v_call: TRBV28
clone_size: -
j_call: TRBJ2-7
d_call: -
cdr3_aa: CASLRDNSYEQYF
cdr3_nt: TGTGCCAGCCTCCGGGACAACTCCTACGAGCAGTACTTC

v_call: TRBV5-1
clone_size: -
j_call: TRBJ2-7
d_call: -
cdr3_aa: CASSLSRIPYEQYF
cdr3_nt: TGCGCCAGCAGCTTGTCCCGTATCCCCTACGAGCAGTACTTC

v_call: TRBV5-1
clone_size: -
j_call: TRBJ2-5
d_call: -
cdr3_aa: CASSPMGGETQYF
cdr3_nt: TGCGCCAGCAGCCCGATGGGGGGTGAGACCCAGTACTTC

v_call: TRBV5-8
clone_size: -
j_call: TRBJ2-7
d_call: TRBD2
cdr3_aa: CASSLSSGVYEQYF
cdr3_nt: TGTGCCAGCAGCTTGTCTAGCGGGGTCTACGAGCAGTACTTC